Listed here are 9 T cell receptor beta chains from one sample, sequenced in a study of regulatory T cells in long-lasting Graves disease. The time point is: newly diagnosed GD, antithyroid drugs for less than 3 months. PBMC-extracted RNA yielded the TCR library. TCR beta libraries were built with iRepertoire HTBI primers and Arm-PCR of CDR3 regions. Each CDR3 protein gets one entry after TCRdb re-called the multiplex PCR reads with MiXCR. The sample consists of hundreds of thousands of distinct CDR3 sequences, approximately 15% of them appearing once. These data also featured in a second study, about T cells in Graves' hyperthyroidism and ophthalmopathy.

The source material was peripheral blood mononuclear cells (PBMCs), sampled at new diagnosis, from a patient treated with antithyroid drugs. Receptor source: a woman aged 30 to 39 with Graves disease.

The sample holds a few counts of this clonotype. The chain is built from TRBV24-1 and TRBJ2-7; no reliable D call. V was shortened by 3 bases and J by 9 bases, with 11 bases between the two germline ends. CDR3 size: 12 residues. Germline V gene sequence: CDR1 KGHDR, CDR2 SFDVKD. The chain's CDR3 is CATSDPLSGQYF. The CDR3 DNA reads as TGTGCCACCAGTGATCCCCTATCCGGGCAGTACTTC.

CDR3 nucleotide sequence: TGTGCCAGCACCCTTCTCTCTTCTCATACTAGCGGGATCTCCTACAATGAGCAGTTCTTC. Protein product: CASTLLSSHTSGISYNEQFF. The chain recombines TRBV28 with TRBJ2-1; 10 positions agree with TRBD2. The CDR3 covers 20 residues. Per the germline V gene, CDR1 is MDHEN and CDR2 is SYDVKM. The J segment lost 0 bases and the V segment lost 7 bases, leaving 18 bases of the junction unmatched.

This clonotype was counted ten times or more. This chain connects TRBV2 to TRBJ2-3; TRBD1 matches 9 bases. Germline lookup yields CDR1 SNHLY and CDR2 FYNNEI. The J segment lost 5 bases and the V segment lost 1 base, leaving 10 bases of the junction unmatched. The CDR3 is 17 residues long. The CDR3 reads CASSEGTGVHYGDTQYF. The CDR3 region has the DNA TGTGCCAGCAGTGAAGGGACAGGGGTTCATTATGGAGATACGCAGTATTTT.

This clonotype was seen at least ten times. The chain combines TRBV7-3 with TRBJ2-2; D possibly uses TRBD1 or TRBD2 (5 bases each). This CDR3 region has 15 residues. The germline CDR1 and CDR2 sequences are SGHTA and FQGTGA. V lost 6 bases to trimming and J lost 5 bases, with 16 bases between them. This CDR3 is CASRSRDGETGELFF. In DNA, the CDR3 is TGTGCCAGCAGATCCAGGGACGGGGAAACCGGGGAGCTGTTTTTT. Using reference TRBV7-3 and TRBJ2-2 for the parts outside the CDR3, the full variable domain is GAGVSQTPSNKVTEKGKYVELRCDPISGHTALYWYRQSLGQGPEFLIYFQGTGAADDSGLPNDRFFAVRPEGSVSTLKIQRTERGDSAVYLCASRSRDGETGELFFGEGSRLTVL.

V and J are TRBV28 and TRBJ2-2; perhaps TRBD2 as D (6 bases). In germline, CDR1 is MDHEN, CDR2 SYDVKM. CDR3 length equals 14 residues. V dropped 3 bases and J dropped 7 bases, with 12 bases sitting between them. Written as DNA, the CDR3 is TGTGCCAGCAGTTTCCGGGGGAGGATCGGGGAGCTGTTTTTT. The encoded protein is CASSFRGRIGELFF.

The table lists this clonotype with a few counts. The chain carries TRBV20-1 and TRBJ2-7; a weak D match, TRBD2 (5 bases). The V end lost 6 bases, the J end lost 1 base, and 19 bases lay between the germline ends. The CDR3 sequence is 15 residues long. CDR1 and CDR2 from the germline V gene are DFQATT and SNEGSKA (reference sequence). The CDR3, as DNA: TGCAGTGCCCACAAACTAGAGGGAAAATCCTACGAGCAGTACTTC. Its translation: CSAHKLEGKSYEQYF.

The rearrangement joins TRBV10-3 to TRBJ1-1; no reliable D call. The CDR3 extends over 14 amino acids. V lost 2 bases to trimming and J lost 0 bases, with 7 bases between them. CDR1 and CDR2 from the germline V gene are ENHRY and SYGVKD. CDR3 sequence: CAISEGLMNTEAFF. The CDR3 nucleotides read TGTGCCATCAGTGAGGGACTTATGAACACTGAAGCTTTCTTT.

This sequence joins TRBV20-1 and TRBJ1-1; TRBD1 matches at 12 bases. The length of the CDR3 is 16 residues. Germline lookup yields CDR1 DFQATT and CDR2 SNEGSKA (reference sequence). V dropped 3 bases and J dropped 4; count of bases not matched to a gene: 9. The CDR3 here is CSARRPGTGGRTEAFF. CDR3 coding DNA: TGCAGTGCTAGGCGGCCAGGGACAGGGGGCCGCACTGAAGCTTTCTTT.

The genes are TRBV14 and TRBJ2-7; no clear D. Germline CDR1 is SGHDN and CDR2 is FVKESK. V shed 0 bases and J shed 0 bases, with 6 bases lying between them. The CDR3 covers 14 residues. The CDR3 reads CASSQEAPSYEQYF. CDR3 in DNA: TGTGCCAGCAGCCAAGAGGCGCCCTCCTACGAGCAGTACTTC.